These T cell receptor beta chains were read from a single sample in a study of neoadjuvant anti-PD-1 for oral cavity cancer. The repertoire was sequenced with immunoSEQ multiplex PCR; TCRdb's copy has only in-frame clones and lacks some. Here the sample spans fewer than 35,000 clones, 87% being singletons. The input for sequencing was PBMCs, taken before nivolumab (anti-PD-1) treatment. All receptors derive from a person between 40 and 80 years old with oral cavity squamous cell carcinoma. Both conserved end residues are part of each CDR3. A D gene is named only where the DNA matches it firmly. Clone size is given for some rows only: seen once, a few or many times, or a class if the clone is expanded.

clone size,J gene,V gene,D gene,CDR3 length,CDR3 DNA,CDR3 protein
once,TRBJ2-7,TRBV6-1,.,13,TGTGCCAGCAGAACCGCCGAAGGTTCCGAGCAGTACTTC,CASRTAEGSEQYF
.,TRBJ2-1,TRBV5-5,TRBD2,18,TGTGCCAGCAGCTTGGCTCCGGGACTAGCGGGGGGACACAATGAGCAGTTCTTC,CASSLAPGLAGGHNEQFF
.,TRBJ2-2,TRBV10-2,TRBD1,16,TGCGCCAGCAGGGCCTGGACAGGGGAGTCGACCGGGGAGCTGTTTTTT,CASRAWTGESTGELFF
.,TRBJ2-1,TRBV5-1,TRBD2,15,TGCGCCAGCAGCTATAGCGGGGGGGCACAGAATGAGCAGTTCTTC,CASSYSGGAQNEQFF
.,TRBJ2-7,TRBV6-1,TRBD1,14,TGTGCCAGCAGGTGGGACAGGGAGACCTACGAGCAGTACTTC,CASRWDRETYEQYF
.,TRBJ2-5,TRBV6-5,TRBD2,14,TGTGCCAGCAGCCCCGGACTAGCAGGAGAGACCCAGTACTTC,CASSPGLAGETQYF
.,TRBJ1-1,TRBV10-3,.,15,TGTGCCATCAGTGAATCGGGACAACAGAACACTGAAGCTTTCTTT,CAISESGQQNTEAFF
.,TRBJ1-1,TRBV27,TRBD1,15,TGTGCCATCAAACGGACAGGTGGGGCCAACACTGAAGCTTTCTTT,CAIKRTGGANTEAFF
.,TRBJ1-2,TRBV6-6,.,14,TGTGCCAGCGTTGGAGGGGGACCCCAAGGGGGCTACACCTTC,CASVGGGPQGGYTF
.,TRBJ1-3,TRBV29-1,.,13,TGCAGCGTTGGGTCGGACTCTGGAAACACCATATATTTT,CSVGSDSGNTIYF
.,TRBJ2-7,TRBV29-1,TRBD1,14,TGCAGCGTTGTCGCCGGGACAGGGTCCTACGAGCAGTACTTC,CSVVAGTGSYEQYF
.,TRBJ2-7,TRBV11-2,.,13,TGTGCCAGCAGCTTGGGCGAATCCTACGAGCAGTACTTC,CASSLGESYEQYF
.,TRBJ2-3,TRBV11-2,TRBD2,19,TGTGCCAGCAGCTTCCCCGGGACTAGCGGGGGGCTTAGCACAGATACGCAGTATTTT,CASSFPGTSGGLSTDTQYF
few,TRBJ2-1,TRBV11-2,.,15,TGTGCCAGCACCCCAAAGAGGGGGGGTCGGGATGAGCAGTTCTTC,CASTPKRGGRDEQFF
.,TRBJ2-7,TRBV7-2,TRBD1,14,TGTGCCAGCAGCTTGGGGGACAGGCGGCACGAGCAGTACTTC,CASSLGDRRHEQYF
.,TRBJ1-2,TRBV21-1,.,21,TGTGCCAGCAGCGGTAGGATTAAGACGGAGACTAACCCTGACCGGGGGTATGGCTACACCTTC,CASSGRIKTETNPDRGYGYTF
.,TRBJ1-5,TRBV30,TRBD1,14,TGTGCCTGGACAGGGGGCGATGACAATCAGCCCCAGCATTTT,CAWTGGDDNQPQHF
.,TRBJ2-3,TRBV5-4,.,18,TGTGCCAGCAGCTCTCCCAATCTCCGGGGGCGGGGCACAGATACGCAGTATTTT,CASSSPNLRGRGTDTQYF
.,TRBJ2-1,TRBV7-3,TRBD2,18,TGTGCCAGCAGCTTAAAGTCCGGGACTAGCGGGGGGTACAATGAGCAGTTCTTC,CASSLKSGTSGGYNEQFF
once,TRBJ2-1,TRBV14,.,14,TGTGCCAGCAGCCAAAGGGGGAACCGGGAGAGACAGTTCTTC,CASSQRGNRERQFF
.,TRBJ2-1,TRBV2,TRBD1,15,TGTGCCAGCAGCGGACAGGGGGCACCGTACAATGAGCAGTTCTTC,CASSGQGAPYNEQFF
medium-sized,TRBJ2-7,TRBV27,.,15,TGTGCCAGCAGCCCGAGGGGGGGGGCCCCCTACGAGCAGTACTTC,CASSPRGGAPYEQYF
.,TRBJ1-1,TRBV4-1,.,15,TGCGCCAGCAGCCAAGACCGGGGAGTGAACACTGAAGCTTTCTTT,CASSQDRGVNTEAFF
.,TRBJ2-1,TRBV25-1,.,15,TGTGCCAGCAGCGGCGCAGAGGACTCCTACAATGAGCAGTTCTTC,CASSGAEDSYNEQFF
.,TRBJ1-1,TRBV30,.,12,TGTGCCTGGAGTGACAGTTTTACTGAAGCTTTCTTT,CAWSDSFTEAFF
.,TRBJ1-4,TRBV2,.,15,TGTGCCAGCAGTTTGAATGGGGGCCGTAATGAAAAACTGTTTTTT,CASSLNGGRNEKLFF
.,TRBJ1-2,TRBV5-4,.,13,TGTGCCAGCAGCCTGGAATCGGGGACTGGCTACACCTTC,CASSLESGTGYTF
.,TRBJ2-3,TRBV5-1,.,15,TGCGCCAGCAGCTTGGGAGGCACAAGCACAGATACGCAGTATTTT,CASSLGGTSTDTQYF
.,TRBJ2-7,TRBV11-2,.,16,TGTGCCAGCAGCTTAGCACCAGGGGCTTTATCCTACGAGCAGTACTTC,CASSLAPGALSYEQYF
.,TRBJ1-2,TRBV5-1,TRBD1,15,TGCGCCAGCAGGAGTACAGGGGTCAACGACTATGGCTACACCTTC,CASRSTGVNDYGYTF
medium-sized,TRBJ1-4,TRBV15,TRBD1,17,TGTGCCACCAGCAGAGAGACAGGGTCTGCTTCTGGAGAAAAACTGTTTTTT,CATSRETGSASGEKLFF
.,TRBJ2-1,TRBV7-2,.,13,TGTGCCAGCAGCTTAGGACCCTCCGGCGAGCAGTTCTTC,CASSLGPSGEQFF
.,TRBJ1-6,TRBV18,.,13,TGTGCCAGCTCACCACCGGAGGGTTCACCCCTCCACTTT,CASSPPEGSPLHF
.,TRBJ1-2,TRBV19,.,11,TGTGCCAGTAGCCAAATCTCCATCTACACCTTC,CASSQISIYTF
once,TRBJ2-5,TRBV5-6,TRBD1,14,TGTGCCAGCAGCCAAGGGACAGCCCAAGAGACCCAGTACTTC,CASSQGTAQETQYF
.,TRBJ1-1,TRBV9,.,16,TGTGCCAGCAGCCCCCCTGGTAATACAGGGAACACTGAAGCTTTCTTT,CASSPPGNTGNTEAFF
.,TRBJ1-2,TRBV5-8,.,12,TGTGCCAGCAGTTCGCTTGGTTTCGGCTACACCTTC,CASSSLGFGYTF
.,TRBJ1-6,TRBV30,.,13,TGTGCCTGGGGCGAGCAGGGAAGGTCACCCCTCCACTTT,CAWGEQGRSPLHF
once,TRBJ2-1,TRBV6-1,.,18,TGTGCCAGCAGTGAACCCCTGGGCAGGACGAGCTCCTACAATGAGCAGTTCTTC,CASSEPLGRTSSYNEQFF
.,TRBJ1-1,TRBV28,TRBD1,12,TGTGCCAGTAGACAGGGGGCAGGGGAAGCTTTCTTT,CASRQGAGEAFF
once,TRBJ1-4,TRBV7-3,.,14,TGTGCCACCATCAAGGGATGGGCTAATGAAAAACTGTTTTTT,CATIKGWANEKLFF
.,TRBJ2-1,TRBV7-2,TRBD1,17,TGTGCCAGCAGCTTTACTCCCGGGACAGGGGGTTTCAATGAGCAGTTCTTC,CASSFTPGTGGFNEQFF
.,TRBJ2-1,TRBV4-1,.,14,TGCGCCAGCAGCTTCCAGGAGGAGTTCAATGAGCAGTTCTTC,CASSFQEEFNEQFF
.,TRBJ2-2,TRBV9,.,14,TGTGCCAGCAGCTTACTAGTCGACACCGGGGAGCTGTTTTTT,CASSLLVDTGELFF
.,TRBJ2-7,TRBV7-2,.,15,TGTGCCAGCAGTTATAGGGGAGGGGGAACCTACGAGCAGTACTTC,CASSYRGGGTYEQYF
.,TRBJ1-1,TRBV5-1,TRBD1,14,TGCGCCAGCAGCATGACAGGGTTGCGGACTGAAGCTTTCTTT,CASSMTGLRTEAFF
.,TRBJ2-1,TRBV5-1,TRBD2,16,TGCGCCAGCAGCTTGGATCCGGCGGGGGGGCGGAGTGAGCAGTTCTTC,CASSLDPAGGRSEQFF